The 5 T cell receptor beta chains given below trace back to one sample, sequenced in a study of cytomegalovirus exposure and HLA in healthy donors. The repertoire was sequenced with immunoSEQ multiplex PCR; TCRdb's copy has only in-frame clones and lacks some. The table includes more than 300,000 clones, around 86% detected once. The specimen sequenced was PBMCs. The receptor set was obtained from a young woman in good health and CMV-seronegative.

This clone appeared a single time. The J gene is TRBJ1-1, the V gene TRBV7-9; 8 nucleotides agree with TRBD1. The CDR3 is 13 amino acids. V shed 5 bases and J 5 bases; nucleotides not matched to a gene: 4. CDR1 is SEHNR and CDR2 is FQNEAQ in the germline V gene (reference sequence). CDR3 coding DNA: TGTGCCAGCAGCGCACAGGGGGTAACTGAAGCTTTCTTT. Its protein product is CASSAQGVTEAFF.

V is TRBV18 and J is TRBJ2-1; a possible D gene is TRBD2 (6 bases). Germline-derived CDR1 and CDR2 are KGHSH and LQKENI. The CDR3 spans 17 residues. Trimming took 2 bases from V and 0 from J, leaving 14 bases between them. The CDR3 coding sequence is TGTGCCAGCTCACCAATGGGCGGGGATAGCTCCTACAATGAGCAGTTCTTC. It specifies CASSPMGGDSSYNEQFF. Full variable domain (remainder filled in from reference TRBV18 and TRBJ2-1): NAGVMQNPRHLVRRRGQEARLRCSPMKGHSHVYWYRQLPEEGLKFMVYLQKENIIDESGMPKERFSAEFPKEGPSILRIQQVVRGDSAAYFCASSPMGGDSSYNEQFFGPGTRLTVL.

A word on this clone: The junction departs from germline at one end; a sequencing error may be responsible. V is TRBV7-8 and J is TRBJ2-7; the match to TRBD2 covers 13 bases. CDR3 length: 16 residues. Germline CDR1 is SGHVS and CDR2 is FQNEAQ. This CDR3 is CASSFRTSGSSHEQYF. The CDR3 DNA reads TGTGCCAGCAGCTTTAGGACTAGCGGGAGCTCCCACGAGCAGTACTTC.

The chain has TRBV29-1 and TRBJ2-1, with D tentatively TRBD2 (6 bases). CDR1 is SQVTM, CDR2 ANQGSEA, per germline. V was trimmed by 7 bases and J by 10 bases, leaving 11 bases between them. The CDR3 sequence is 10 residues long. The CDR3 DNA is TGCAGCGGAGGTGGAGGGGAGCAGTTCTTC. The encoded protein is CSGGGGEQFF.

This clone was seen a single time. The chain joins TRBV4-1 to TRBJ2-5; D unresolved. The CDR3 has 16 residues. Trimming removed 1 base from V and 5 bases from J, with 17 bases in between. CDR1 and CDR2 from the germline V gene are MGHRA and YSYEKL. The CDR3, as DNA: TGCGCCAGCAGCCAAGCGGGTGCATCGTCAAAGGAGACCCAGTACTTC. It codes for CASSQAGASSKETQYF.